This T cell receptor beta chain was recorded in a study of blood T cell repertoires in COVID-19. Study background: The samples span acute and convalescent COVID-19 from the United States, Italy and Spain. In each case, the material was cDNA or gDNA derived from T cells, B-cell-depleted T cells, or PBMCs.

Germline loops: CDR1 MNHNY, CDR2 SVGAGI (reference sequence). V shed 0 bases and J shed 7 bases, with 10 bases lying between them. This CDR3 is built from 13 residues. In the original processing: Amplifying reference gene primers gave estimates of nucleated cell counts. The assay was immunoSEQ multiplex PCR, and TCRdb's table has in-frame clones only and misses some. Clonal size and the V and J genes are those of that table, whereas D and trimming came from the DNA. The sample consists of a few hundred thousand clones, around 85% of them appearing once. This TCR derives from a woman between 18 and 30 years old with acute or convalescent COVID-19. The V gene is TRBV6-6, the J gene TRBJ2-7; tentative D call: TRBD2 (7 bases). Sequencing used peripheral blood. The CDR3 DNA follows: TGTGCCAGCAGTTACTCGAAGGGGGGGGAGCAGTACTTC. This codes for CASSYSKGGEQYF.